The rows below give T cell receptor beta chains drawn from one sample of a study of T cell responses to AZD1222 COVID-19 vaccine. Measured with immunoSEQ multiplex PCR; TCRdb has only the in-frame clones, and not every one. The sample lists under 150,000 clones; over 85% were seen once. Sequenced here: peripheral blood, sampled on day 0 of AZD1222 vaccination. The receptors here all came from an adult in good health. The CDR3 runs from the conserved cysteine through the conserved F or W.

v_gene: TRBV5-4; j_gene: TRBJ2-5; CDR3aa: CASSSKNDQNRPYF
v_gene: TRBV9; j_gene: TRBJ1-2; CDR3aa: CASSVNRGEDYGYTF
v_gene: TRBV5-1; j_gene: TRBJ1-2; CDR3aa: CASSPSSANYGYTF
v_gene: TRBV5-6; j_gene: TRBJ2-3; CDR3aa: CASSLGGGRSTDTQYF
v_gene: TRBV7-8; j_gene: TRBJ1-5; CDR3aa: CASSLMTGTVSSYSNQPQHF
v_gene: TRBV19; j_gene: TRBJ1-5; CDR3aa: CASTNLARRQPQHF
v_gene: TRBV29-1; j_gene: TRBJ1-2; CDR3aa: CSVEEVNYGYTF
v_gene: TRBV2; j_gene: TRBJ1-5; CDR3aa: CASSETGTYQPQHF
v_gene: TRBV9; j_gene: TRBJ2-2; CDR3aa: CASSVGGTGELFF
v_gene: TRBV20-1; j_gene: TRBJ2-1; CDR3aa: CSASTLPTYNEQFF
v_gene: TRBV2; j_gene: TRBJ1-5; CDR3aa: CASSGYRDQPQHF